The 16 T cell receptor beta chains below come from one sample, sequenced in a study of T cells in Graves' hyperthyroidism and ophthalmopathy. Amplification yielded TCR beta CDR3 regions, with RNA transcripts as the source. When the TCR CDR3 underwent first-round RT-PCR, the HTBI primer set was used. In TCRdb, the multiplex PCR reads were re-called with MiXCR into one record per CDR3 protein. The sample has around 100,000 distinct CDR3 sequences; roughly 50% are singletons. The sequenced sample was blood. These receptor sequences come from a man aged 40-49 years with Graves' hyperthyroidism.

The rearrangement links TRBV12-3 or TRBV12-4 to TRBJ2-7; 8 bases are a match to TRBD1. The CDR3 has 14 amino acids. The V segment lost 6 bases and the J segment 2 bases; nucleotides outside the gene matches: 6. The CDR3 sequence: CASRPGQGAYEQYF. CDR3 DNA: TGTGCCAGCAGGCCTGGACAGGGAGCCTACGAGCAGTACTTC.

The V gene is TRBV20-1, the J gene TRBJ1-5; 11 bases are shared with TRBD1. Germline values: CDR1 DFQATT, CDR2 SNEGSKA (reference sequence). V trimming: 7 bases; J trimming: 14 bases; junction bases outside the gene matches: 10. This CDR3 contains 12 residues. DNA of the CDR3: TGCAGTGTCCCGGACAGGGGGCCATACGAGCATTTT. Translated: CSVPDRGPYEHF.

This clonotype has ten or more counts. The chain joins TRBV7-3 to TRBJ2-1, with 9 bases lining up with TRBD2. Germline CDR1 reads SGHTA; CDR2 reads FQGTGA. Trimming removed 5 bases from V and 1 base from J; junction bases left unmatched: 3. The length of the CDR3 is 15 residues. This chain's CDR3 is CASSASGESYNEQFF. The CDR3 DNA reads TGTGCCAGCAGCGCTAGCGGGGAGTCCTACAATGAGCAGTTCTTC.

This clonotype was recorded a few times. The V and J genes are TRBV4-3 and TRBJ2-3, with TRBD1 matching over 12 bases. The CDR3 spans 18 residues. Germline V gene data show CDR1 as LGHNA and CDR2 as YSLEER. With 0 bases clipped from V and 5 bases from J, the junction kept 9 bases outside the gene matches. The CDR3 loop is CASSQESPGQGAVDTQYF. The CDR3 DNA sequence: TGCGCCAGCAGCCAAGAGAGTCCGGGACAGGGGGCCGTAGATACGCAGTATTTT.

This clonotype has a handful of counts. The conserved closing phenylalanine or tryptophan is absent in this CDR3, likely reflecting a read error. The CDR3 nucleotides are TGTGCCATCAGGGACCGACTAGATACTGAAGCTTTCCTT. Protein product: CAIRDRLDTEAFL. J is TRBJ1-1 and V is TRBV10-3, with D uncertain. Between the trimmed V and J ends, which lost 6 bases and 5 bases, there was a span of 13 bases. This CDR3 is 13 amino acids long. Germline CDR1 is ENHRY and CDR2 is SYGVKD.

The sample holds many counts of this clonotype. The chain links TRBV5-4 to TRBJ1-4, with D unclear. Germline assignment: CDR1 SGHNT and CDR2 YYREEE (reference sequence). V dropped 6 bases and J dropped 8 bases, with 14 bases sitting between them. The CDR3 length is 13 residues. DNA of the CDR3: TGTGCCAGCACCAAAGGCCCGGGGGAAAAACTGTTTTTT. Its translation is CASTKGPGEKLFF.

This clonotype was recorded many times. This CDR3 is CASSFPSTDTQYF. DNA of the CDR3: TGTGCCAGCAGCTTTCCGAGCACAGATACGCAGTATTTT. The chain recombines TRBV7-9 with TRBJ2-3, with D unresolved. The length of the CDR3 is 13 residues. Trimming took off 3 bases at V and 0 bases at J, with 4 bases between the two ends. Germline V CDR1 and CDR2: SEHNR, FQNEAQ (reference sequence). Combining the CDR3 with reference TRBV7-9 and TRBJ2-3 gives the whole variable domain DTGVSQNPRHKITKRGQNVTFRCDPISEHNRLYWYRQTLGQGPEFLTYFQNEAQLEKSRLLSDRFSAERPKGSFSTLEIQRTEQGDSAMYLCASSFPSTDTQYFGPGTRLTVL.

CDR3 sequence reads: CASRDHASSYEQYF. CDR3 coding DNA: TGCGCCAGCAGAGATCACGCGAGCTCCTACGAGCAGTACTTC. This chain connects TRBV10-2 to TRBJ2-7; no firm D call. Germline-derived CDR1 and CDR2 are WSHSY and SAAADI. With 6 bases removed from V and 0 bases from J, the gap between germline ends came to 12 bases. CDR3 length: 14 residues.

This clonotype has at least ten counts. The rearrangement joins TRBV29-1 to TRBJ2-1; a weak D match, TRBD2 (7 bases). Deletions cut 3 bases from V and 10 bases from J, with 19 bases between. The CDR3 runs 14 residues. CDR1 is SQVTM and CDR2 is ANQGSEA in the germline V gene. CDR3 sequence reads: CSVEGGGERREQFF. CDR3 DNA: TGCAGCGTTGAGGGAGGGGGGGAACGAAGGGAGCAGTTCTTC.

The V gene is TRBV2, the J gene TRBJ1-3; TRBD1 agrees at 7 bases. V lost 4 bases and J lost 7; bases outside the gene matches: 4. The V gene's germline CDR1 is SNHLY and CDR2 FYNNEI. The CDR3 covers 13 residues. The CDR3 here is CASSAETGNTIYF. CDR3 nucleotide sequence: TGTGCCAGCAGTGCCGAGACAGGGAACACCATATATTTT.

At least ten counts were recorded for this clonotype. The chain couples TRBV7-9 to TRBJ2-5; 12 bases are shared with TRBD2. Germline trimming cut 5 bases from V and 4 bases from J; bases unmatched to any gene: 5. In germline, CDR1 is SEHNR, CDR2 FQNEAQ (reference sequence). This CDR3 is 15 amino acids long. Written as DNA, the CDR3 is TGTGCCAGCAGCAGACTAGCGGGAGTGTCAGAGACCCAGTACTTC. This sequence encodes CASSRLAGVSETQYF. The full variable domain, in which reference TRBV7-9 and TRBJ2-5 provide the parts outside the CDR3, is DTGVSQNPRHKITKRGQNVTFRCDPISEHNRLYWYRQTLGQGPEFLTYFQNEAQLEKSRLLSDRFSAERPKGSFSTLEIQRTEQGDSAMYLCASSRLAGVSETQYFGPGTRLLVL.

This clonotype was seen at least ten times. The chain recombines TRBV12-5 with TRBJ2-3; D is uncertain. V was shortened by 7 bases and J by 4 bases, with 12 bases between the two germline ends. This CDR3 contains 13 residues. The germline CDR1 and CDR2 sequences are LGHNT and FRNRAP. In DNA, the CDR3 is TGTGCTAGTGCGGTGGCTTCCCCAGATACGCAGTATTTT. Its protein is CASAVASPDTQYF.

This clonotype was observed many times. This CDR3 is CASSLVGWETQYF. CDR3 DNA: TGTGCCAGCAGCTTAGTGGGTTGGGAGACCCAGTACTTC. The gene calls are TRBV11-2 and TRBJ2-5; D is unclear. Germline V gives CDR1 SGHAT, CDR2 FQNNGV. The CDR3 runs 13 residues. The V gene lost 1 base and the J gene lost 5 bases, with 8 bases spanning the gap.

This clonotype has a handful of counts. Being one base from a much bigger clone, this may be a read error. The chain recombines TRBV5-6 with TRBJ2-7; D possibly corresponds to TRBD2 (6 bases). Looked up from germline, CDR1 is SGHDT and CDR2 is YYEEEE. The CDR3 has 17 amino acids. Trimming left V 5 bases short and J 7 bases short, with 28 bases between. The CDR3 here is CASSGGTGVDGFREQYF. For the CDR3, the DNA is TGTGCCAGCAGTGGCGGGACCGGGGTAGACGGATTCCGGGAGCAGTACTTC.

A remark on this clonotype: Without the conserved terminal phenylalanine or tryptophan, this CDR3 likely stems from a read error. The DNA is omitted, as the CDR3 cannot be located on it reliably, and the CDR3 follows TCRdb's listing. This sequence joins TRBV7-3 and TRBJ2-7. The CDR3 extends over 11 residues, inclusive of both ends. The germline gives CDR1 SGHTA, CDR2 FQGTGA. This chain's CDR3 is CASSISYERYI.

The V and J genes are TRBV7-2 and TRBJ2-3; no reliable D call. The J call could be wrong; TRBJ1-5 is a better fit for the DNA end. This CDR3 has 16 amino acids. Germline assignment: CDR1 SGHTA and CDR2 FQGNSA. CDR3 residues: CASSLARLFSTDTQHF. DNA for the CDR3: TGTGCCAGCAGCTTAGCACGGCTGTTTAGCACAGATACGCAGCATTTT.